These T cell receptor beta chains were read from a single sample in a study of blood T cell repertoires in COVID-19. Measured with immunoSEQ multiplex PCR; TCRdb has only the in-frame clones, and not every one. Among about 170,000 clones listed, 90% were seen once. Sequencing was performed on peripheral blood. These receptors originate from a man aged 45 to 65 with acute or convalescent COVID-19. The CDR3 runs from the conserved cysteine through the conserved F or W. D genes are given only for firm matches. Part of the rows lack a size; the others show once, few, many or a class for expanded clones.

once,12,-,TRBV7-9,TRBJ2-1,CASTLPSNEQFF
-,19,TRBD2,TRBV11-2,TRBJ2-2,CASSYGVAGGFGVFGELFF
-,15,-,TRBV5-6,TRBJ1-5,CASSFIGGSNQPQHF
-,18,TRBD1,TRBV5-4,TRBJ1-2,CASSFPRDSLEGNYGYTF
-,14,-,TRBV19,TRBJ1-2,CASTPQGEFYGYTF
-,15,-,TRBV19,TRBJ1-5,CASSIGGYSQGPQHF
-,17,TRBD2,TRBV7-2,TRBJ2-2,CASSLVSGTRNTGELFF
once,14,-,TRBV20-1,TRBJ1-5,CSASFNEGNQPQHF
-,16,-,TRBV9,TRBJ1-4,CASSLRAQGSNEKLFF
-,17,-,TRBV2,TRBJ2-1,CASRPKGVGNLYNEQFF
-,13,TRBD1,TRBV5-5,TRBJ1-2,CASSQTGGGGYTF
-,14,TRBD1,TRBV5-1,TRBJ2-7,CASMSQGPSYEQYF
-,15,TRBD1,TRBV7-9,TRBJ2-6,CATRQGDSGANVLTF
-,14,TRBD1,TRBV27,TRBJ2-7,CASSTRQGLYEQYF
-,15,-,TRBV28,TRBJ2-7,CASSLGASGSYEQYF
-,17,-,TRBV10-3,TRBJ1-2,CAISEAGGGVAIYGYTF
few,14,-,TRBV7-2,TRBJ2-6,CASSVKSGANVLTF
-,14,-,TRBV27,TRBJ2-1,CASSWSERASEQFF
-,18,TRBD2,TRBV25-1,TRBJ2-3,CASSAPGGPFLSTDTQYF
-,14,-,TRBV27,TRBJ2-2,CASSPQAGPGELFF
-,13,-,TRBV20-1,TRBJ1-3,CSASESSGNTIYF
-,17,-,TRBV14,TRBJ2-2,CASSHRRGNKNTGELFF
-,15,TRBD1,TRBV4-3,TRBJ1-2,CASSHRQGSNYGHTF
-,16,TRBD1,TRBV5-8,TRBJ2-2,CASSSGTGGNTGELFF
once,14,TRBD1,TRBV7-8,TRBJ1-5,CASSLVTGVQPQHF
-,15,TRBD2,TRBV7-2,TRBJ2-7,CASSTTSGSSLEQYF
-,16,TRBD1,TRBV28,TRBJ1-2,CASSLSGPGGDYGYTF
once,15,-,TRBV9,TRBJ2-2,CASSSIGMNTGELFF
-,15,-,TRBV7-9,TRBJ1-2,CASSLEPGVTYGYTF
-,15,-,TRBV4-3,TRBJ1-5,CASSQDQGRRQPQHF
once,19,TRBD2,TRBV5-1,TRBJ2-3,CASSQGLAGTGGTADTQYF
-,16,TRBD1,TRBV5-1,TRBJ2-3,CASSLLTGGQTDTQYF
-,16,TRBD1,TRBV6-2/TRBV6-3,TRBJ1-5,CASSYHGTGDNQPQHF
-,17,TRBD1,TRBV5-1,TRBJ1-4,CASSLAAQGLSMEKLFF
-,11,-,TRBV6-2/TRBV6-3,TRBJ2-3,CASSSLDTQYF
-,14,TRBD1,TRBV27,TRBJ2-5,CASSLGDRMETQYF
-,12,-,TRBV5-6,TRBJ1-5,CASSFSNQPQHF
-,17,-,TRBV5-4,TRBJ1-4,CASSLLTGSGTNEKLFF
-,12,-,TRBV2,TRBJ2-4,CLLGWNKNIQYF
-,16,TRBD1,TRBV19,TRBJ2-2,CASNLQGQLYTGELFF
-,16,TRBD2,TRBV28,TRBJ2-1,CASSLVTSGNYNEQFF
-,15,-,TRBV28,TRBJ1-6,CASSSAGLTGSPLHF
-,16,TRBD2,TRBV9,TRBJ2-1,CASSVLTSGGTDEQFF
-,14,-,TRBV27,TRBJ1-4,CASSNGARGEKLFF
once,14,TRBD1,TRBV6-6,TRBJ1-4,CASRTGTGYEKLFF
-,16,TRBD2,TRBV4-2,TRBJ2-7,CASSPSSGSGSYEQYF
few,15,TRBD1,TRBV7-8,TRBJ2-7,CASSSIGTGAYEQYF
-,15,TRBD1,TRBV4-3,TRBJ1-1,CASSQDNRDSLGAFF
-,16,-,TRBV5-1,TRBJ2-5,CASSLLGRGSSETQYF
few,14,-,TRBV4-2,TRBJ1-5,CASSQGQNNQPQHF
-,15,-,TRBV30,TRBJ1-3,CAWGEPPSSGNTIYF
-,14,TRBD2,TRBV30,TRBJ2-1,CAWSVKRGGSEQFF
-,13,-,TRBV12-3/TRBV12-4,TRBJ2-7,CASSPSTRYEQYF
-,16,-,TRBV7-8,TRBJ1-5,CASSSGAGGRNQPQHF
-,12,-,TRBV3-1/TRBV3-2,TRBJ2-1,CASSQAHSQQFF
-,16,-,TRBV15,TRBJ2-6,CATSEHPGAGANVLTF
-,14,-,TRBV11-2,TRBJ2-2,CASSLRTNTGELFF